These 2 T cell receptor beta chains were sequenced from one sample in a study of blood T cell repertoires in COVID-19. Here immunoSEQ multiplex PCR was the method, and the copy in TCRdb shows in-frame clones only, minus some. The data contain about 85,000 clones, about four fifths of them singletons. Source material: peripheral blood. The receptor set was obtained from an elderly woman with acute or convalescent COVID-19.

V usage is TRBV27 and J usage is TRBJ1-1, with D unresolved. Germline lookup yields CDR1 MNHEY and CDR2 SMNVEV (reference sequence). CDR3 length: 13 amino acids. V was cut by 2 bases and J by 1 base, with 5 bases left in between. The DNA for the CDR3 is TGTGCCAGCAGTTTAGCGGGGAACACTGAAGCTTTCTTT. The encoded protein is CASSLAGNTEAFF.

The chain is built from TRBV11-1 and TRBJ1-6; D possibly corresponds to TRBD1 (6 bases). Germline loops: CDR1 SGHAT, CDR2 FQDESV (reference sequence). CDR3 size: 13 residues. V was clipped by 1 base and J by 15 bases, with 13 bases between them. The CDR3 nucleotides read TGTGCCAGCAGCTTAGGTGAAGAGGGGGTCCTCCACTTT. It codes for CASSLGEEGVLHF.